These T cell receptor beta chains were read from a single sample in a study of shared clonotypes between healthy human individuals. TCRdb's table, derived via immunoSEQ multiplex PCR, lists solely in-frame clones and lacks some. Seen here are about 2.4 million clones, just over 90% observed once, and the top ten hold around 0.14%. Sequencing was carried out using naive CD4+ T cells sorted from blood. These receptors all stem from a man between 18 and 35 years old in good health. CDR3s leave out the opening cysteine and the closing phenylalanine or tryptophan.

cdr3_aa: ASSLVGGANEQY; v_call: TRBV5-1
cdr3_aa: ASSVRQGINEKLF; v_call: TRBV5-1
cdr3_aa: ASSFRGDGYT; v_call: TRBV6-5
cdr3_aa: ASSSTSGGSYEQY; v_call: TRBV7-6
cdr3_aa: ASSALGAGNSPLH; v_call: TRBV2
cdr3_aa: ASSYSNSGNTIY; v_call: TRBV6-5
cdr3_aa: AWSPYVNLYNSPLH; v_call: TRBV30
cdr3_aa: ASSPLIDSEYGYT; v_call: TRBV18
cdr3_aa: ASSVNSGTGELF; v_call: TRBV2
cdr3_aa: AWSVRGQGGTQPQH; v_call: TRBV30
cdr3_aa: AQGLKLDTGELF; v_call: TRBV2
cdr3_aa: ASSRPLYRADTEAF; v_call: TRBV28
cdr3_aa: ASRKDAGTSGGSSYEQY; v_call: TRBV2
cdr3_aa: AISVGGPNTEAF; v_call: TRBV10-3
cdr3_aa: ASSASAGVVYEQY; v_call: TRBV9
cdr3_aa: ASSVSGRGAGELF; v_call: TRBV9
cdr3_aa: ASSPEGRYGYT; v_call: TRBV7-9
cdr3_aa: ASSLDLGVGSGELF; v_call: TRBV7-2
cdr3_aa: ASSFTLDRGDLTTNEKPF; v_call: TRBV27
cdr3_aa: ASSYSGSRSEGYT; v_call: TRBV6-5
cdr3_aa: ATGRLAEITGELF; v_call: TRBV10-2
cdr3_aa: ASSVRDFYTDTQY; v_call: TRBV9
cdr3_aa: ASSLGARTVRAEQY; v_call: TRBV7-2
cdr3_aa: ASSLLGSEKLF; v_call: TRBV7-9
cdr3_aa: ASSFKVGQGIGNYGYT; v_call: TRBV28
cdr3_aa: AISESVTSGREETQY; v_call: TRBV10-3
cdr3_aa: ASSSSGYGYT; v_call: TRBV28
cdr3_aa: ASVRSYNEQF; v_call: TRBV12-5
cdr3_aa: ASSSDTSSYEQY; v_call: TRBV6-6
cdr3_aa: ATGRGSGTGEQY; v_call: TRBV5-4
cdr3_aa: ASSPHVERSTEQY; v_call: TRBV9
cdr3_aa: ASSWGLAGSTDTQY; v_call: TRBV7-2
cdr3_aa: ASSLGPLSGTQY; v_call: TRBV7-9
cdr3_aa: ASSQEQISNTEAF; v_call: TRBV4-3
cdr3_aa: ASGPTGMNTGELF; v_call: TRBV12-5
cdr3_aa: SVEDLPSGVETQY; v_call: TRBV29-1
cdr3_aa: ASSLRSLPGQGVDEQY; v_call: TRBV27
cdr3_aa: ASSSSGRETDTQY; v_call: TRBV7-2
cdr3_aa: ASRPTGQNEKLF; v_call: TRBV5-1
cdr3_aa: AISRNRTWGSNQPQH; v_call: TRBV10-3
cdr3_aa: ASSSGYSNQPQH; v_call: TRBV11-2
cdr3_aa: ASSFRTSGISFLGDTQY; v_call: TRBV27
cdr3_aa: ASRTGTHAYNEQF; v_call: TRBV5-8
cdr3_aa: ASSSDGHYGYT; v_call: TRBV2
cdr3_aa: ASSVGGDTQY; v_call: TRBV9
cdr3_aa: ASSQGQPKNTEAF; v_call: TRBV7-2
cdr3_aa: ASSRIAGEETQY; v_call: TRBV5-1
cdr3_aa: ASSREGSEGSKAF; v_call: TRBV6-6
cdr3_aa: AWSEAGYEQY; v_call: TRBV30
cdr3_aa: ASSYTQGNSPLH; v_call: TRBV6-5